This TCR beta chain was sequenced in a study of T cells in Graves' hyperthyroidism and ophthalmopathy. Thyroid ultrasound, orbital computed tomography, clinical symptoms, and serum thyroxine and TRAb underpinned diagnoses. Researchers took RNA transcripts and amplified the TCR beta CDR3 regions from them. First-round RT-PCR with HTBI primers amplified the TCR CDR3 region. One entry per CDR3 protein, called by TCRdb with MiXCR from the multiplex PCR reads. The data hold fewer than 650,000 distinct CDR3 sequences, with about 14% observed a single time. In this sample, this clonotype turned up many times. The antigen is undetermined. Trimming removed 3 bases from V and 5 bases from J, with 13 bases in between. The CDR3 totals 14 residues. Germline V gene lookup returns CDR1 ENHRY and CDR2 SYGVKD. Study conclusions and caveats: Progression to ophthalmopathy was predicted a median of 6.5 months early.

The sample was blood. The TCR originated in a woman aged 40-49 years with Graves' ophthalmopathy. The chain couples TRBV10-3 to TRBJ2-5; D possibly corresponds to TRBD2 (6 bases). For the CDR3, the DNA is TGTGCCATCAGTGATAGCCAGGGAGGCGAGACCCAGTACTTC. Encoded protein: CAISDSQGGETQYF.